This is a list of T cell receptor beta chains from one sample in a study of cytomegalovirus exposure and HLA in healthy donors. Repertoires were generated with immunoSEQ multiplex PCR, while TCRdb's copy carries only in-frame clones and drops some. The data hold 150,000 to 200,000 clones, with about 75% observed a single time. What was sequenced was PBMCs. These receptors were collected from a female donor in good health and CMV-seronegative. CDR3s include the opening cysteine and the closing phenylalanine or tryptophan. The order of the fields is J gene, V gene, clone size, CDR3 protein. Size tells how often a clone was seen (once, few, many) or the class of an expanded clone, and some rows leave it out.

J gene: TRBJ1-5
V gene: TRBV19
clone size: -
CDR3 protein: CASSIGTRSNQPQHF

J gene: TRBJ2-7
V gene: TRBV10-3
clone size: -
CDR3 protein: CAISDLDSSYEQYF

J gene: TRBJ2-5
V gene: TRBV4-1
clone size: -
CDR3 protein: CASSLGQGETQYF

J gene: TRBJ2-2
V gene: TRBV4-2
clone size: -
CDR3 protein: CASGKLAGAHTGELFF

J gene: TRBJ1-2
V gene: TRBV5-1
clone size: -
CDR3 protein: CASRDNNYGYTF

J gene: TRBJ1-2
V gene: TRBV18
clone size: -
CDR3 protein: CASSLGPGNYGYTF

J gene: TRBJ2-7
V gene: TRBV9
clone size: -
CDR3 protein: CASSVEAGLAGYYEQYF

J gene: TRBJ2-2
V gene: TRBV21-1
clone size: -
CDR3 protein: CASSKEWGRGDTGELFF

J gene: TRBJ2-5
V gene: TRBV5-8
clone size: few
CDR3 protein: CASPEVAGGETQYF

J gene: TRBJ2-7
V gene: TRBV5-4
clone size: -
CDR3 protein: CAGFASGRPEEQYF

J gene: TRBJ2-2
V gene: TRBV6-6
clone size: -
CDR3 protein: CASSYSGQGKTGELFF

J gene: TRBJ2-7
V gene: TRBV23-1
clone size: -
CDR3 protein: CASSQSEGQGSSYEQYF

J gene: TRBJ2-5
V gene: TRBV7-2
clone size: -
CDR3 protein: CASSLVGTPRGETQYF

J gene: TRBJ2-5
V gene: TRBV11-2
clone size: -
CDR3 protein: CASSPIAGRETQYF

J gene: TRBJ2-1
V gene: TRBV9
clone size: -
CDR3 protein: CASSVDRNEQFF

J gene: TRBJ1-1
V gene: TRBV9
clone size: -
CDR3 protein: CASSPRGGSAEAFF

J gene: TRBJ2-5
V gene: TRBV30
clone size: -
CDR3 protein: CAWSRQGITKTQYF

J gene: TRBJ2-2
V gene: TRBV5-4
clone size: -
CDR3 protein: CASSYRRINTGELFF

J gene: TRBJ2-3
V gene: TRBV19
clone size: once
CDR3 protein: CASSDPRTSGGVSTDTQYF

J gene: TRBJ2-7
V gene: TRBV6-6
clone size: few
CDR3 protein: CASSYSSGEAYEQYF

J gene: TRBJ1-5
V gene: TRBV19
clone size: -
CDR3 protein: CASSISTGGGGNQPQHF

J gene: TRBJ1-2
V gene: TRBV5-6
clone size: -
CDR3 protein: CASSFSETSYTF

J gene: TRBJ1-2
V gene: TRBV2
clone size: -
CDR3 protein: CASISDRAADYGYTF

J gene: TRBJ2-4
V gene: TRBV30
clone size: few
CDR3 protein: CAWSPRGRVRNIQYF